This T cell receptor beta chain is from a study of CD8 T cells in Susac syndrome. Looked up from germline, CDR1 is LNHDA and CDR2 is SQIVND (reference sequence). The length of the CDR3 is 14 residues. The V end lost 3 bases, the J end lost 4 bases, and 11 bases lay between the germline ends. Reverse transcription of roughly 0.45 to 1 ug RNA was carried out with random hexamers. TCRdb independently ran MiXCR on the immunoSEQ multiplex PCR reads; one entry per CDR3 protein. The sample includes roughly 250,000 distinct CDR3 sequences, 90% to 96% of them seen just once. Fulfillment of recently defined diagnostic criteria for definite or probable disease was shown by the patients with Susac syndrome.

Material for sequencing was CD4+ T cells from PBMCs. The receptor was derived from a human donor with Susac syndrome. The chain couples TRBV19 to TRBJ2-3, with D perhaps TRBD2 (5 bases). The CDR3 DNA reads TGTGCCAGTAGTATCATAGCGAAGGCAGATACGCAGTATTTT. This encodes CASSIIAKADTQYF.